These 27 T cell receptor beta chains share one sample of origin, sequenced in a study of PD-L1 blockade in urothelial cancer. TCRdb's table, derived via immunoSEQ multiplex PCR, lists solely in-frame clones and lacks some. Altogether tens of thousands of clones are present, roughly 90% being singletons, with the ten largest covering around 10%. Sample: PBMCs, taken around atezolizumab (anti-PD-L1) treatment. All receptors come from a man aged 60 to 69 with urothelial cancer.

The CDR3 DNA sequence: TGTGCCAGCAGCTCACAGGGGATAGGGAACACTGAAGCTTTCTTT. Protein: CASSSQGIGNTEAFF. The chain is built from TRBV7-9 and TRBJ1-1, with 7 positions matching TRBD1. Germline CDR1 is SEHNR and CDR2 is FQNEAQ (reference sequence). The length of the CDR3 is 15 residues. Trimming at V came to 4 bases and at J to 1 base, leaving 6 bases not matched to a gene.

V and J are TRBV7-6 and TRBJ2-3; 8 bases map to TRBD1. Germline V gene lookup returns CDR1 SGHVS and CDR2 FNYEAQ. The V and J ends lost 4 bases and 3 bases, in that order; junction bases with no gene match: 3. This CDR3 has 14 amino acids. The CDR3 loop is CASSSGQGTDTQYF. In nucleotides, the CDR3 is TGTGCCAGCAGCTCAGGACAGGGAACAGATACGCAGTATTTT.

The chain carries TRBV28 and TRBJ1-5, with D possibly matching TRBD1 (6 bases). This CDR3 is 16 amino acids long. V lost 5 bases, J lost 3 bases, and 17 bases lay in between. In germline, CDR1 is MDHEN, CDR2 SYDVKM. CDR3 DNA sequence: TGTGCCAGCAGTCTCGCTAAAATGGGACACAATCAGCCCCAGCATTTT. Translating it yields CASSLAKMGHNQPQHF. Drawing the rest from reference TRBV28 and TRBJ1-5, the complete variable domain is DVKVTQSSRYLVKRTGEKVFLECVQDMDHENMFWYRQDPGLGLRLIYFSYDVKMKEKGDIPEGYSVSREKKERFSLILESASTNQTSMYLCASSLAKMGHNQPQHFGDGTRLSIL.

This clone was seen a single time. The rearrangement joins TRBV5-4 to TRBJ1-1; TRBD1 matches at 8 bases. This CDR3 is built from 15 residues. Per the germline V gene, CDR1 is SGHNT and CDR2 is YYREEE (reference sequence). The V segment lost 0 bases and the J segment 1 base; nucleotides outside the gene matches: 2. CDR3 protein: CASSLAGQGNTEAFF. The CDR3 DNA sequence: TGTGCCAGCAGCTTGGCTGGACAGGGGAACACTGAAGCTTTCTTT.

The rearrangement uses TRBV9 and TRBJ1-1; no firm D call. CDR3 length equals 14 residues. Trimming took 0 bases from V and 2 from J, leaving 8 bases between them. Germline CDR1 and CDR2: SGDLS and YYNGEE. The CDR3 sequence is CASSVGHRNTEAFF. CDR3 bases: TGTGCCAGCAGCGTAGGTCACAGAAACACTGAAGCTTTCTTT.

The rearrangement joins TRBV28 to TRBJ2-1; TRBD1 matches at 7 bases. Trimming took 5 bases from V and 5 from J; bases not matched to a gene: 9. The CDR3 runs to 15 residues. In germline, CDR1 is MDHEN, CDR2 SYDVKM. The DNA for the CDR3 is TGTGCCAGCAGTGCATCACCTGGGACAGACAATGAGCAGTTCTTC. Protein product: CASSASPGTDNEQFF.

The chain is built from TRBV30 and TRBJ2-2; TRBD2 is a possible D gene (6 bases). CDR3 length: 16 amino acids. V was clipped by 0 bases and J by 5 bases, with 16 bases between them. Germline V lookup: CDR1 GTSNPN, CDR2 SVGIG (reference sequence). The CDR3 DNA follows: TGTGCCTGGAGTGTAGATTCTATTGGGGGGACCGGGGAGCTGTTTTTT. This sequence encodes CAWSVDSIGGTGELFF.

The chain links TRBV6-1 to TRBJ2-7, with 11 bases aligning to TRBD2. CDR1 MNHNS and CDR2 SASEGT come from the germline V gene. Trimming at V came to 8 bases and at J to 6 bases, leaving 6 bases not matched to a gene. This CDR3 region has 13 residues. This CDR3 reads CASLAGGRGEQYF. The CDR3, as DNA: TGTGCCAGCTTAGCGGGAGGGCGGGGCGAGCAGTACTTC.

CDR3 protein: CASTPQRTEKRNIQYF. The CDR3 DNA reads TGTGCCAGCACACCCCAAAGGACAGAGAAGAGAAACATTCAGTACTTC. The chain recombines TRBV5-6 with TRBJ2-4; D possibly corresponds to TRBD1 (6 bases). Germline V CDR1 and CDR2: SGHDT, YYEEEE. The V gene lost 6 bases and the J gene lost 6 bases, with 22 bases spanning the gap. The CDR3 runs to 16 residues.

The chain joins TRBV28 to TRBJ2-1; D possibly corresponds to TRBD1 (6 bases). This CDR3 is built from 15 residues. Germline loops: CDR1 MDHEN, CDR2 SYDVKM. V lost 5 bases and J 0 bases, leaving 11 bases between the germline ends. CDR3 in DNA: TGTGCCAGCAGTACCGGGACATTCTCCTACAATGAGCAGTTCTTC. It specifies CASSTGTFSYNEQFF.

CDR3 nucleotides: TGCAGCGTCCGGGTGAGCTCTGGAAACACCATATATTTT. This translates into CSVRVSSGNTIYF. The genes are TRBV29-1 and TRBJ1-3; D is uncertain. CDR3 length: 13 residues. With 6 bases removed from V and 0 bases from J, the gap between germline ends came to 9 bases. The V gene's germline CDR1 is SQVTM and CDR2 ANQGSEA.

Points on this clone: In the same sample, other DNA sequences code for this CDR3. V gene TRBV5-1 combines with J gene TRBJ2-7; D is unclear. CDR3 length: 13 amino acids. Germline CDR1 SGHRS, CDR2 YFSETQ. The V end was cut by 0 bases, the J end by 3 bases, with 7 bases between. The CDR3 sequence: CASSLGQYYEQYF. The CDR3 DNA follows: TGCGCCAGCAGCTTGGGCCAGTACTACGAGCAGTACTTC.

CDR3 region: CASSEQGLTNEKLFF. CDR3 DNA sequence: TGTGCCAGCAGTGAACAGGGGTTGACGAATGAAAAACTGTTTTTT. The chain links TRBV6-1 to TRBJ1-4, with a tentative D call TRBD1 (6 bases). The CDR3 sequence is 15 residues long. V lost 2 bases to trimming and J lost 5 bases, with 12 bases between them. CDR1 is MNHNS, CDR2 SASEGT, per germline.

Only one count was recorded for this clone. The gene calls are TRBV5-4 and TRBJ2-4; D is unresolved. The V gene lost 1 base and the J gene lost 0 bases, with 11 bases spanning the gap. The length of the CDR3 is 16 residues. Germline CDR1 is SGHNT and CDR2 is YYREEE (reference sequence). The CDR3 here is CASSLQAELAKNIQYF. For the CDR3, the DNA is TGTGCCAGCAGCTTGCAGGCAGAACTAGCCAAAAACATTCAGTACTTC.

V gene TRBV7-7 combines with J gene TRBJ2-7; the D gene is possibly TRBD1 (6 bases). There are 15 residues in the CDR3. V was trimmed by 2 bases and J by 0 bases, leaving 11 bases between them. Germline V gives CDR1 SSHAT, CDR2 FNYEAQ (reference sequence). The CDR3 region is CASSLRTDSSYEQYF. The DNA of the CDR3 is TGTGCCAGCAGCTTACGCACGGACAGCTCCTACGAGCAGTACTTC.

The CDR3 is CASRISNAGYPPLHF. The CDR3 bases are TGTGCCAGCAGAATCAGCAACGCGGGATATCCACCCCTCCACTTT. The chain uses TRBV2 and TRBJ1-6; no firm D call. Germline assignment: CDR1 SNHLY and CDR2 FYNNEI. Trimming removed 6 bases from V and 11 bases from J, with 20 bases in between. The CDR3 has 15 amino acids. The full variable domain, in which reference TRBV2 and TRBJ1-6 provide the parts outside the CDR3, is EPEVTQTPSHQVTQMGQEVILRCVPISNHLYFYWYRQILGQKVEFLVSFYNNEISEKSEIFDDQFSVERPDGSNFTLKIRSTKLEDSAMYFCASRISNAGYPPLHFGNGTRLTVT.

This clone was seen a few times. At one boundary the junction diverges from the germline segment, which might be a read error. The J gene is TRBJ1-3, the V gene TRBV7-7; no definite D call. Germline V gene sequence: CDR1 SSHAT, CDR2 FNYEAQ (reference sequence). The CDR3 spans 13 residues. The DNA of the CDR3 is TGTGCTAGCAGCACGTGGCCTGGAAACACCATATATTTT. This gives the protein CASSTWPGNTIYF.

The gene calls are TRBV6-1 and TRBJ1-5; D is possibly TRBD1 (5 bases). This CDR3 is 14 amino acids long. CDR1 and CDR2 (germline): MNHNS, SASEGT. Between the trimmed V and J ends, which lost 7 bases and 4 bases, there was a span of 14 bases. CDR3 residues: CASTLSTANQPQHF. CDR3 in DNA: TGTGCCAGCACCCTATCGACAGCGAATCAGCCCCAGCATTTT.

The J gene is TRBJ2-7, the V gene TRBV5-1; perhaps TRBD1 as D (6 bases). V lost 3 bases, J lost 2 bases, and 18 bases lay in between. Germline loops: CDR1 SGHRS, CDR2 YFSETQ. There are 16 residues in the CDR3. CDR3 DNA sequence: TGCGCCAGCAGCTCCCAAATAACAGACAGGCCCTACGAGCAGTACTTC. It encodes CASSSQITDRPYEQYF.

The chain couples TRBV7-3 to TRBJ2-1; 12 bases agree with TRBD2. V was pared by 5 bases and J by 6 bases, with 8 bases of the junction left unmatched. CDR1 is SGHTA and CDR2 is FQGTGA in the germline V gene. The CDR3 runs 16 residues. CDR3 bases: TGTGCCAGCAGCCCAATCGGACTAGCGGGGATCAATGAGCAGTTCTTC. This translates into CASSPIGLAGINEQFF.

This chain joins TRBV6-6 and TRBJ1-6, with a possible D match to TRBD1 (6 bases). This CDR3 spans 12 amino acids. Between the trimmed V and J ends, which lost 8 bases and 7 bases, there was a span of 9 bases. Germline assignment: CDR1 MNHNY and CDR2 SVGAGI (reference sequence). As DNA, the CDR3 is TGTGCCAGCGGGGGGGCGAATTCACCCCTCCACTTT. Protein sequence: CASGGANSPLHF.

The genes are TRBV30 and TRBJ1-1, with 8 bases that match TRBD1. V was clipped by 2 bases and J by 6 bases; unmatched bases: 5. There are 13 residues in the CDR3. Germline assignment: CDR1 GTSNPN and CDR2 SVGIG (reference sequence). CDR3 amino acids: CAWSRTGGPEAFF. In DNA, the CDR3 is TGTGCCTGGAGTCGTACAGGGGGTCCTGAAGCTTTCTTT.

V and J are TRBV18 and TRBJ2-7; TRBD1 aligns across 9 bases. The CDR3 covers 17 residues. Germline V gene lookup returns CDR1 KGHSH and CDR2 LQKENI. V lost 0 bases, J lost 3 bases, and 9 bases stayed unmatched. CDR3 sequence (DNA): TGTGCCAGCTCACCACCTCGACAGGGGGGTCTCCTCTACGAGCAGTACTTC. This translates into CASSPPRQGGLLYEQYF.

Regarding this clone: Mismatch with germline at one junction end may stem from a read error. The chain links TRBV29-1 to TRBJ1-2; TRBD1 might be the D (6 bases). The CDR3 has 13 amino acids. The germline V gene has CDR1 SQVTM and CDR2 ANQGSEA. CDR3 DNA sequence: TGCAGCGCGAGGAGGGGGGGGGACCGGGAGGCGATTTTC. The encoded protein is CSARRGGDREAIF.

The chain has TRBV5-1 and TRBJ2-3; 12 nucleotides agree with TRBD2. Germline V lookup: CDR1 SGHRS, CDR2 YFSETQ. The CDR3 has 17 amino acids. The J segment lost 0 bases and the V segment lost 3 bases, leaving 5 bases of the junction unmatched. The CDR3 bases are TGCGCCAGCAGCTGGCCACTAGCGGGGGGCAGCACAGATACGCAGTATTTT. Its protein is CASSWPLAGGSTDTQYF.

Of note for this clone: The same CDR3 also results from other DNA sequences found in this sample. V usage is TRBV7-2 and J usage is TRBJ2-7, with D possibly being TRBD2 (6 bases). Trimming cost V 5 bases and J 4 bases, with 9 bases left between them. CDR1 and CDR2 (germline): SGHTA, FQGNSA. The CDR3 consists of 12 residues. The CDR3 sequence: CASSAGGYEQYF. As DNA, the CDR3 is TGTGCCAGCAGCGCCGGGGGTTACGAGCAGTACTTC.

The rearrangement links TRBV10-1 to TRBJ1-1; D is uncertain. CDR1 is WNHNN and CDR2 is SYGVQD in the germline V gene (reference sequence). The CDR3 length is 12 residues. The ends were cut back, 0 bases at V and 8 bases at J, with 7 bases in the middle. The CDR3 DNA sequence: TGCGCCAGCAGTGAGTCAGAGTCCGAAGCTTTCTTT. This encodes CASSESESEAFF.